These 20 T cell receptor beta chains came from one sample sequenced in a study of cytomegalovirus exposure and HLA in healthy donors. Vbeta (60) and Jbeta (13) primers were used in the PCR. Profiled with immunoSEQ multiplex PCR; TCRdb holds only in-frame clones, not every one. The sample contains some 120,000 clones, around 80% of which appear only once. The sequencing input was PBMCs. The receptors derive from a human donor in good health.

V and J are TRBV10-3 and TRBJ1-2; 7 nucleotides align to TRBD1. The germline V gene encodes CDR1 ENHRY and CDR2 SYGVKD. V trimming: 6 bases; J trimming: 2 bases; junction bases outside the gene matches: 21. The CDR3 is made up of 19 amino acids. For the CDR3, the DNA is TGTGCCATCAGCCCCACCCAGTCTGGGGGGACAGAAATCAACTATGGCTACACCTTC. Translation gives CAISPTQSGGTEINYGYTF.

V usage is TRBV15 and J usage is TRBJ2-5, with 8 bases that match TRBD1. This CDR3 has 14 amino acids. V was pared by 3 bases and J by 2 bases, with 2 bases of the junction left unmatched. Per germline, CDR1 LNHNV and CDR2 YYDKDF (reference sequence). The CDR3 coding sequence is TGTGCCACCAGCAGGGACAGGGCGCAAGAGACCCAGTACTTC. This sequence encodes CATSRDRAQETQYF.

The chain recombines TRBV5-1 with TRBJ2-3, with TRBD1 identical over 7 bases. Per germline, CDR1 SGHRS and CDR2 YFSETQ. This CDR3 has 17 residues. After removal of 4 bases from V and 3 bases from J, the junction contained 14 bases not matched to a gene. CDR3: CASSINRGPDMTDTQYF. Written as DNA, the CDR3 is TGCGCCAGCAGCATAAACAGGGGACCCGATATGACAGATACGCAGTATTTT.

This rearrangement joins TRBV5-8 to TRBJ1-2, with a possible D match to TRBD1 (5 bases). CDR1 and CDR2 (germline): SGHTS, YDEGEE. The length of the CDR3 is 14 residues. Trimming cost V 0 bases and J 7 bases, with 13 bases left between them. The CDR3 loop is CASSLAVGEVGYTF. The CDR3 bases are TGTGCCAGCAGCTTGGCCGTAGGGGAAGTTGGCTACACCTTC. Supplemented by reference TRBV5-8 and TRBJ1-2, the full variable domain reads EAGVTQSPTHLIKTRGQQATLRCSPISGHTSVYWYQQALGLGLQFLLWYDEGEERNRGNFPPRFSGRQFPNYSSELNVNALELEDSALYLCASSLAVGEVGYTFGSGTRLTVV.

V and J are TRBV6-1 and TRBJ1-6; 8 bases align to TRBD1. Germline V gene sequence: CDR1 MNHNS, CDR2 SASEGT. V shed 4 bases, J shed 10 bases, and the junction held 12 bases outside the gene matches. This CDR3 comprises 16 residues. The CDR3 DNA reads TGTGCCAGCAGTGCGTTAGCCGGGACAGGTTTGTCACCCCTCCACTTT. Translation gives CASSALAGTGLSPLHF.

J is TRBJ2-7 and V is TRBV7-2; D perhaps matches TRBD2 (5 bases). The CDR3 is 13 amino acids. From germline, CDR1 is SGHTA and CDR2 FQGNSA. V was clipped by 5 bases and J by 7 bases, with 15 bases between them. Written as DNA, the CDR3 is TGTGCCAGCAGCCTCTGGGGAGTTCATGAGCAGTACTTC. The encoded protein is CASSLWGVHEQYF. Full variable domain (missing parts from reference TRBV7-2 and TRBJ2-7): GAGVSQSPSNKVTEKGKDVELRCDPISGHTALYWYRQSLGQGLEFLIYFQGNSAPDKSGLPSDRFSAERTGGSVSTLTIQRTQQEDSAVYLCASSLWGVHEQYFGPGTRLTVT.

The gene calls are TRBV6-1 and TRBJ2-2, with D perhaps matching TRBD1 (6 bases). Germline loops: CDR1 MNHNS, CDR2 SASEGT. The CDR3 has 15 amino acids. V was clipped by 4 bases and J by 4 bases, with 13 bases between them. CDR3 DNA sequence: TGTGCCAGCAGTGTCCACAGGGTGGGCACCGGGGAGCTGTTTTTT. It specifies CASSVHRVGTGELFF.

The chain recombines TRBV2 with TRBJ1-4, with TRBD1 as a possible D gene (6 bases). V was trimmed by 4 bases and J by 10 bases, leaving 16 bases between them. Germline lookup yields CDR1 SNHLY and CDR2 FYNNEI. There are 14 residues in the CDR3. The CDR3 DNA is TGTGCCAGCAGTGTAGAACAGGGTGAATTAAAACTGTTTTTT. Translating it yields CASSVEQGELKLFF.

The chain carries TRBV28 and TRBJ1-2; D is ambiguous. This CDR3 is built from 14 residues. Germline loops: CDR1 MDHEN, CDR2 SYDVKM. With 6 bases removed from V and 4 bases from J, the gap between germline ends came to 15 bases. CDR3 DNA sequence: TGTGCCAGCAGGACTGGAGCCAGTGTCTATGGCTACACCTTC. Protein: CASRTGASVYGYTF.

The chain combines TRBV18 with TRBJ2-5; 9 bases align to TRBD2. The CDR3 spans 15 residues. The germline V gene encodes CDR1 KGHSH and CDR2 LQKENI. V shed 1 base and J 4 bases; nucleotides not matched to a gene: 4. CDR3 sequence (DNA): TGTGCCAGCTCACCACAGCGGGGGGACGGAGAGACCCAGTACTTC. It translates to CASSPQRGDGETQYF.

The CDR3 bases are TGTGCCACCCTAAGACAGGGATCGGAGGAGCAGTACTTC. Encoded protein: CATLRQGSEEQYF. J is TRBJ2-5 and V is TRBV2, with TRBD1 matching over 7 bases. V trimming: 10 bases; J trimming: 11 bases; junction bases outside the gene matches: 16. The germline gives CDR1 SNHLY, CDR2 FYNNEI. This CDR3 is 13 amino acids long. Full variable domain (outside the CDR3, taken from reference TRBV2 and TRBJ2-5): EPEVTQTPSHQVTQMGQEVILRCVPISNHLYFYWYRQILGQKVEFLVSFYNNEISEKSEIFDDQFSVERPDGSNFTLKIRSTKLEDSAMYFCATLRQGSEEQYFGPGTRLLVL.

The sample holds one count of this clone. J is TRBJ2-7 and V is TRBV19; tentative D call: TRBD2 (6 bases). Trimming took off 0 bases at V and 1 base at J, with 10 bases between the two ends. This CDR3 is built from 15 residues. From germline, CDR1 is LNHDA and CDR2 SQIVND (reference sequence). CDR3 bases: TGTGCCAGTAGTATAGACGCGGGGAGTTCCTACGAGCAGTACTTC. Its protein product is CASSIDAGSSYEQYF. The variable domain in full, with the rest retrieved from reference TRBV19 and TRBJ2-7, is DGGITQSPKYLFRKEGQNVTLSCEQNLNHDAMYWYRQDPGQGLRLIYYSQIVNDFQKGDIAEGYSVSREKKESFPLTVTSAQKNPTAFYLCASSIDAGSSYEQYFGPGTRLTVT.

This chain joins TRBV7-8 and TRBJ2-7; no clear D gene. This CDR3 has 14 amino acids. CDR1 and CDR2 from the germline V gene are SGHVS and FQNEAQ. The germline V and J ends were trimmed by 1 base and 2 bases, with 9 bases remaining between them. The CDR3 bases are TGTGCCAGCAGCTTAGGTGGGCCCACCTACGAGCAGTACTTC. It translates to CASSLGGPTYEQYF.

The rearrangement uses TRBV10-2 and TRBJ2-7; 10 bases are a match to TRBD1. V shed 6 bases, J shed 5 bases, and the junction held 4 bases outside the gene matches. This CDR3 spans 13 amino acids. Germline V CDR1 and CDR2: WSHSY, SAAADI. The DNA of the CDR3 is TGCGCCAGCAGAGACAGGGGGCACGACGAGCAGTACTTC. The encoded protein is CASRDRGHDEQYF.

CDR3 region: CASSATTTIRTDTQYF. The CDR3 DNA reads as TGTGCCAGCAGCGCGACTACGACGATTCGCACAGATACGCAGTATTTT. The chain recombines TRBV9 with TRBJ2-3; tentative D call: TRBD2 (5 bases). Germline-derived CDR1 and CDR2 are SGDLS and YYNGEE. V was pared by 3 bases and J by 1 base, with 15 bases between. The length of the CDR3 is 16 residues.

The J gene is TRBJ2-3, the V gene TRBV9, with 7 bases lining up with TRBD1. The CDR3 consists of 16 residues. The germline gives CDR1 SGDLS, CDR2 YYNGEE. Trimming took 6 bases from V and 4 from J; bases not matched to a gene: 14. The CDR3 DNA reads TGTGCCAGCACATCATCCCCCCTCCAGGGGGCAGATACGCAGTATTTT. It specifies CASTSSPLQGADTQYF.

The chain combines TRBV11-2 with TRBJ2-7; TRBD2 matches at 7 bases. The CDR3 is made up of 15 amino acids. V shed 5 bases and J 1 base; nucleotides not matched to a gene: 8. Germline V gives CDR1 SGHAT, CDR2 FQNNGV. The CDR3 region has the DNA TGTGCCAGCAGCCAGAGGGAGGGGCCTTCCTACGAGCAGTACTTC. Translating gives CASSQREGPSYEQYF.

The rearrangement joins TRBV4-1 to TRBJ1-1, with unresolved D. The V end was cut by 4 bases, the J end by 11 bases, with 17 bases between. Looked up from germline, CDR1 is MGHRA and CDR2 is YSYEKL. The CDR3 spans 13 residues. The CDR3 loop reads CASSPPGGEEAFF. The CDR3, as DNA: TGCGCCAGCAGCCCCCCCGGCGGAGAGGAGGCTTTCTTT.

The chain couples TRBV5-4 to TRBJ2-2; TRBD1 aligns across 7 bases. Germline V gene data show CDR1 as SGHNT and CDR2 as YYREEE (reference sequence). The CDR3 is 14 residues long. Trimming took 4 bases from V and 6 from J; bases not matched to a gene: 6. In DNA, the CDR3 is TGTGCCAGCAGCCTGGGGACAGCCCCCGGGGAGCTGTTTTTT. Encoded protein: CASSLGTAPGELFF.

The chain employs TRBV15 and TRBJ2-7; the D gene is possibly TRBD2 (5 bases). V lost 5 bases and J lost 1, with 9 bases in between. Germline V gives CDR1 LNHNV, CDR2 YYDKDF (reference sequence). This CDR3 contains 13 residues. The CDR3 reads CATSGTGSYEQYF. Here the CDR3 DNA reads TGTGCCACCAGCGGCACGGGGTCCTACGAGCAGTACTTC. The full variable domain, with the rest looked up from reference TRBV15 and TRBJ2-7, is DAMVIQNPRYQVTQFGKPVTLSCSQTLNHNVMYWYQQKSSQAPKLLFHYYDKDFNNEADTPDNFQSRRPNTSFCFLDIRSPGLGDTAMYLCATSGTGSYEQYFGPGTRLTVT.